The clone carrying this T cell receptor beta chain was counted only a few times. Antigen unknown. Then a second PCR, running about 7 to 11 cycles, was carried out with a sample-barcoded 5' primer and a J-beta primer mix. A single record per CDR3 protein comes from TCRdb applying MiXCR to the 5' RACE reads. The repertoire holds some 700,000 distinct CDR3 sequences, with approximately 21% as singletons. This record belongs to a study of blood T cells in healthy people across ages. Study results and limitations: With naive T cell percentage, TCR beta diversity showed a strong correlation. Higher diversity and more naive CD4+ cells were features of long-lived donors, compared to aged donors.

CDR1 and CDR2 (germline): MNHEY, SVGAGI. With 5 bases clipped from V and 4 bases from J, the junction kept 5 bases outside the gene matches. The CDR3 is 15 residues long. Sequencing used blood. The chain recombines TRBV6-5 with TRBJ1-4, with 9 bases aligning to TRBD1. The sequence derives from a man in his 70s in good health. Written as DNA, the CDR3 is TGTGCCAGCAGTCTCGACAGGGGGGTTAATGAAAAACTGTTTTTT. Its translation: CASSLDRGVNEKLFF.